Sequencing of this T cell receptor (beta chain) was carried out in a study of T cell repertoires in urothelial bladder cancer (dated by TCRdb to 2018 to 2020). In terms of the full investigation: Of the roughly 12 resected lesions, three were clinically staged as cT0, three as cTa, three as cT1 and three as cT2 or greater. Around eleven patients who had bladder lesions and were undergoing transurethral resection were prospectively identified. About 13 resected bladder lesions, consisting of urothelial carcinoma (UC+) and benign (UC-) specimens, were examined. The study compared TCR repertoire clonality in bladder tumors with that in benign bladder inflammation. Overall study results and their limits: In carcinoma specimens a single T-cell clone made up as much as 17% of infiltrating lymphocytes, compared with roughly 1.8% in benign specimens. Urothelial carcinoma specimens had a median of 5,569 T cells, fewer than the median of roughly 26,000 seen in benign specimens. A median tumor infiltrating lymphocyte percentage of approximately 2% was observed in carcinoma specimens, compared with 9.5% to 15% in benign specimens.

Spanning cysteine to phenylalanine, the CDR3 consists of 11 amino acids. Of the read, only the CDR3 DNA is kept; its 33 bases are in frame from base 1. Trimming takes 6 bases from V and 7 bases from J, and the germline ends sit 10 bases apart. As encoded in the germline V gene, CDR1 is MNHNS while CDR2 is SASEGT. Specimens of bladder lesions were obtained during transurethral resection and kept at -80C. DNA was isolated from the bladder specimens obtained at transurethral resection. This clone was found a few times. Its antigen specificity is not known. The input lacks base qualities; no much larger clone sits a single base away. The immunoSEQ assay was used to sequence the CDR3 region of the TCR beta chain. As for the authors' bioinformatics: T-cell fraction, clonal dominance and maximum TCR clone frequency were calculated for each specimen. Not all clones reach the TCRdb copy of this immuneACCESS table, which keeps in-frame sequences only. Checked studies attribute under half of the gap to unresolved V genes and leave the rest unexplained. From that table come the V and J calls and clone size; the DNA was used to work out D and trimming. In this sample the table shows 5,000 to 6,500 clones, 71% of which occur a single time. The ten largest make up over 9.5% of the sample.

This TCR was sampled from a human donor with urothelial carcinoma. The chain is assembled from TRBV6-1 and TRBJ2-7; no D gene call is confident. The sample taken for sequencing was tumor-infiltrating cells from bladder cancer. The DNA sequence is as follows: TGTGCCAGCAGATACCCGGGTGAGCAGTACTTC. This translates into CASRYPGEQYF.